Described below is a single T cell receptor (beta chain) sequence and its context. The target of this receptor is not known. Just one base apart from a much larger clone, this may be a read error. This sample is part of a study of CD8 T cells in ankylosing spondylitis (dated by TCRdb to 2017 to 2019). Study-level background: To find TCR variants linked to disease, the study profiled T cell receptor beta repertoires in ankylosing spondylitis patients and healthy donors. Peripheral blood samples were taken, and synovial fluid was additionally collected from ankylosing spondylitis patients. The whole study cohort included roughly 110 healthy donors and some 27 ankylosing spondylitis patients. The investigation overall reported the following: The disease-linked clones showed a CD8+ phenotype and occurred at relatively low frequencies in peripheral blood. Some motif variants were previously reported in synovial fluid and blood of reactive arthritis patients, suggesting common disease-initiation mechanisms. The disease-linked clones were reported as significantly enriched in matched synovial fluid samples from ankylosing spondylitis patients. Blood from ankylosing spondylitis patients appeared to be characterized by a TCR beta motif made up of under 10 highly homologous amino acid variants.

The germline V gene encodes CDR1 MDHEN and CDR2 SYDVKM. The CDR3 goes from the cysteine to the phenylalanine over 14 residues. The sequence is cut down to CDR3 DNA, 42 bases in frame from base 1. The sequencer was an Illumina HiSeq 2500. TCR beta libraries were prepared by quantitative 5'-RACE with molecular barcodes. Per the authors' processing: To identify disease-linked TCR variants, a new computational method was used, one built on a probabilistic model of VDJ rearrangement. The raw public reads went through TCRdb reprocessing: fastp at Q25, MiXCR clone calling, in-frame beta chains kept. Rows with one shared CDR3 protein collapse into an entry with the most common genes and DNA. For this entry, the V and J calls and clone size follow TCRdb and not the study's own pipeline. The sample records 200,000 to 250,000 distinct CDR3 sequences, about 10% of which are singletons. The ten largest account for under 7% of the sample.

Sequencing was performed on blood, either unsorted or a sorted T cell fraction (not recorded which). The sequence was collected from a male donor with ankylosing spondylitis or in good health (not recorded which). Here the chain combines TRBV28 and TRBJ2-1; TRBD2 could be the D gene, as 6 bases match. The sequenced DNA is TGTGCCAGCAGTCGCAGGGACTCCTACAATGCGCAGTTCTTC. Translated, this is CASSRRDSYNAQFF.